The T cell receptor (beta chain) under discussion was sequenced for a study of shared clonotypes between healthy human individuals. Germline trimming cut 4 bases from V and 6 bases from J; bases unmatched to any gene: 4. CDR1 SGHNT and CDR2 YYREEE come from the germline V gene (reference sequence). The CDR3 consists of 15 residues. Libraries were prepared by immunoSEQ multiplex PCR; TCRdb keeps only in-frame clonotypes and omits some of them. The table records 450,000 to 500,000 clones, roughly 78% of them present only once. The V call is TRBV5-4, the J call TRBJ2-3, with 14 bases identical to TRBD2. This TCR came from a woman aged 40 to 50 in good health. Some clones in this sample may be carry-over from other donors' samples. The sequencing input was PBMCs. The CDR3 DNA follows: TGTGCCAGCAGCCCTGGGACTAGCGGGAGCGATACGCAGTATTTT. Translating gives CASSPGTSGSDTQYF.